Included here is one T cell receptor beta chain sequence, with context. Its binding antigen is unknown. One base away there is no much larger clone; base qualities are not given. The data stem from a study of cytotoxic CD8 clonotypes in ibrutinib-treated CLL (dated by TCRdb to 2020 to 2022). About the investigation overall: The cohort included roughly 15 treatment-naive and about a dozen relapsed/refractory patients; about 18 were IGHV unmutated. Responses were partial in some 24 patients and complete in 2; after median about 68 months follow-up, some 15 stayed in remission and 12 progressed. Cryopreserved peripheral blood mononuclear cells were collected before treatment, at response, and at either disease progression or sustained remission. Samples averaged approximately 260,000 productive templates and 90,000 to 100,000 productive rearrangements. Response samples were obtained after a median of about 13 months of treatment, with a range of about 6 to 40 months. Longitudinal samples were obtainable from 26 of the 86 participants in the trial. Every remission and progressive disease sample was obtained while ibrutinib was still being received by the patients. Points the paper makes about the study in general: At ibrutinib response clonality went up, during sustained remission it held steady, and at progression it dropped back toward baseline. Sustained-remission and progressing patients did not have matched sampling times, and lymph node repertoires were not examined. Baseline clonality was found to be higher than that of age-matched healthy donors and was strongly correlated with circulating CD8+ T-cell counts. Public clonotypes were found to be uncommon and were observed to contract or remain stable during treatment; the increase in clonality was shown to reflect expansion of private clonotypes at ibrutinib response.

The CDR3 starts with the cysteine, ends with the phenylalanine, and has 14 residues. Only the CDR3 part of the read is kept: 42 bases, read in frame from the first base. V and J are truncated by 1 base and 8 bases respectively, leaving an intervening sequence of 11 bases. The CDR1 and CDR2 encoded by the germline V gene are MDHEN and SYDVKM. On a MiSeq, deep resolution sequencing aimed for a depth between 1 in 1 million and 1 in 200,000 T cells, with each clonotype covered approximately 10x on average. The immunoSEQ hsTCRB Kit was used to generate TCR beta libraries. For the original study's pipeline: Data were analyzed with ImmunoSEQ Data Assistant and ImmunoSEQ Analyzer, with V, D and J genes assigned per IMGT definitions. Clonality, which ranges from 0 to 1, was calculated as one minus the normalized Shannon entropy of productive rearrangement frequencies. Only overrepresented clonotypes making up at least 0.05% of each patient's repertoire were included in the public clonotype analysis. Some 13 age-matched healthy donor repertoires from immuneACCESS served as clonality controls. Held by TCRdb, this immuneACCESS table contains in-frame sequences only and omits some clones. Under half of the omission traces to an unresolved V gene where checked; the cause of the rest is unknown. V, J and clone size are those of that table, while D and trimming were read from the DNA. The sample records 150,000 to 200,000 clones, roughly 84% of which are singletons. The top ten constitute more than 2.5% of the sample.

This specimen's time point label, per the study, means: progressive disease on ibrutinib. For TCR beta library preparation, roughly 2.1 micrograms of genomic DNA was extracted from cryopreserved PBMCs. Longitudinal blood samples from CLL patients on ibrutinib monotherapy were analyzed using high-throughput TCR beta sequencing. The patients were enrolled in a single-center, open-label phase 2 trial of ibrutinib monotherapy. This sequence uses TRBV28 and TRBJ1-4, with the D gene uncertain. This TCR was recovered from a human donor with chronic lymphocytic leukemia. The material sequenced was PBMCs, taken at disease progression, from a patient treated with ibrutinib. The CDR3 amino acid sequence is: CASSLSGYQEKLFF. The DNA sequence follows: TGTGCCAGCAGTTTATCCGGGTATCAGGAAAAACTGTTTTTT.